Below, 2 T cell receptor beta chains from the same sample are listed, as sequenced in a study of tumor-infiltrating lymphocytes in primary liver carcinoma. cDNA specific to TCR beta was made from 450 to 500 ng of total RNA, with a constant-region primer employed for priming. Libraries covering TCR beta were generated through three nested multiplex PCR rounds (using a slightly modified ARM-PCR). Forward primers for TRBV1-TRBV30 and a C-beta reverse primer served the first two PCR rounds, at about 11 cycles each. TCRdb called the multiplex PCR reads again in MiXCR, with one record for every CDR3 protein. This sample has roughly 55,000 distinct CDR3 sequences, with 65% to 80% found just once. Joint extraction of RNA and DNA used roughly 19-31 mg of bulk tissue that was unsorted. Sequenced material: liver tumor tissue from sampling region 2. Subset given: tumor region T2, inferior pole. These receptors were taken from a middle-aged man with primary liver carcinoma and hepatitis B virus infection.

This clonotype was seen a few times. The junction differs from germline at one of its ends, possibly a read error. V gene TRBV4-3 combines with J gene TRBJ2-1; 15 bases align to TRBD2. CDR1 LGHNA and CDR2 YSLEER come from the germline V gene. The CDR3 contains 18 residues. This CDR3 reads CASSLDRTSGRAWNEQLF. For the CDR3, the DNA is TGCGCCAGCAGTCTGGATCGGACTAGCGGGAGGGCCTGGAATGAGCAGTTGTTC.

The chain couples TRBV6-2 or TRBV6-3 to TRBJ2-3; TRBD1 or TRBD2 may be the D gene (5 bases each). V dropped 5 bases and J dropped 9 bases, with 24 bases sitting between them. Germline loops: CDR1 MNHEY, CDR2 SVGEGT. The CDR3 consists of 16 residues. CDR3 protein: CASSNGRELHLDTQYF. The CDR3 DNA is TGTGCCAGCAGTAACGGCAGGGAGCTTCACCTAGACACGCAGTATTTT.